These 17 T cell receptor beta chains were all obtained from the same sample, sequenced in a study of T cells in Graves' hyperthyroidism and ophthalmopathy. TCR beta CDR3 region amplification was performed from RNA transcripts. In the first-round RT-PCR of the TCR CDR3, the HTBI primer set was used. TCRdb reprocessed the multiplex PCR reads via MiXCR and lists one record per CDR3 protein. The repertoire holds around 250,000 distinct CDR3 sequences, with about 15% as singletons. Material: blood. The receptors here all came from a woman in her forties with Graves' hyperthyroidism that later progressed to Graves' ophthalmopathy.

The chain uses TRBV5-1 and TRBJ2-3, with D maybe TRBD2 (5 bases). Germline V gene sequence: CDR1 SGHRS, CDR2 YFSETQ. V lost 0 bases and J 0 bases, leaving 8 bases between the germline ends. This CDR3 region has 15 residues. The chain's CDR3 is CASSLVAGSTDTQYF. CDR3 nucleotides: TGCGCCAGCAGCTTGGTGGCGGGTAGCACAGATACGCAGTATTTT.

This sequence joins TRBV12-3 or TRBV12-4 and TRBJ1-2; 12 bases line up with TRBD1. This CDR3 contains 15 residues. V shed 10 bases and J 2 bases; nucleotides not matched to a gene: 8. The CDR3 loop reads CAKTGTGGLNYGYTF. For the CDR3, the DNA is TGTGCCAAAACCGGGACAGGGGGCTTGAACTATGGCTACACCTTC.

Ten or more counts support this clonotype. The gene calls are TRBV7-9 and TRBJ2-1, with D perhaps TRBD2 (5 bases). This CDR3 is built from 13 residues. V dropped 7 bases and J dropped 8 bases, with 15 bases sitting between them. The germline CDR1 and CDR2 sequences are SEHNR and FQNEAQ (reference sequence). This CDR3 reads CASTMGSGDEQFF. For the CDR3, the DNA is TGTGCCAGCACCATGGGGAGCGGAGATGAGCAGTTCTTC.

This clonotype appeared many times. The chain combines TRBV11-2 with TRBJ2-5; 8 bases line up with TRBD1. Germline values: CDR1 SGHAT, CDR2 FQNNGV. The junction had 6 bases not matched to a gene; V was cut back by 1 base and J by 5 bases. The CDR3 is made up of 15 amino acids. The CDR3, as DNA: TGTGCCAGCAGCTTAGTTACAGGGGGAGACGAGACCCAGTACTTC. Its protein is CASSLVTGGDETQYF.

In the case of this clonotype: Given a much more abundant clone one base away, this may be a read error. This chain links TRBV6-2 or TRBV6-3 with TRBJ2-5; D is perhaps TRBD2 (5 bases). This CDR3 spans 11 amino acids. The germline CDR1 and CDR2 sequences are MNHEY and SVGEGT. The CDR3 here is CANSYRAEVHF. CDR3 coding DNA: TGTGCCAACAGTTACCGGGCGGAGGTCCACTTC.

This clonotype was recorded at least ten times. The V call is TRBV6-2 or TRBV6-3, the J call TRBJ2-2; 8 nucleotides align to TRBD1. The CDR3 extends over 14 amino acids. V was clipped by 6 bases and J by 4 bases; unmatched bases: 4. CDR1 is MNHEY, CDR2 SVGEGT, per germline. CDR3 protein: CASRWTGSTGELFF. The CDR3 DNA is TGTGCCAGCAGATGGACAGGGAGCACCGGGGAGCTGTTTTTT.

CDR3 nucleotides: TGTGCCAGCAGTTTTTGGGGACTAGCGGGGGAGACTACGCAGTATTTT. Its protein is CASSFWGLAGETTQYF. The V and J genes are TRBV28 and TRBJ2-3, with 14 bases aligning to TRBD2. CDR3 size: 16 residues. With V trimmed by 3 bases and J by 8 bases, 7 bases remained unmatched. The germline gives CDR1 MDHEN, CDR2 SYDVKM.

The rearrangement joins TRBV6-1 to TRBJ2-7; 7 bases align to TRBD1. The V gene end was trimmed by 7 bases and the J gene end by 1 base; junction bases not matched to a gene: 10. CDR1 is MNHNS and CDR2 is SASEGT in the germline V gene. The CDR3 length is 15 residues. Here the CDR3 reads CASNKSTGKSYEQYF. CDR3 DNA sequence: TGTGCCAGCAATAAATCGACAGGGAAATCCTACGAGCAGTACTTC.

In its sample, this clonotype was seen a few times. The chain combines TRBV28 with TRBJ1-3; D ambiguous. Between the trimmed V and J ends, which lost 1 base and 0 bases, there was a span of 4 bases. This CDR3 contains 14 residues. CDR1 and CDR2 from the germline V gene are MDHEN and SYDVKM. The CDR3 loop is CASSLSGSGNTIYF. The CDR3 nucleotides are TGTGCCAGCAGTTTATCCGGCTCTGGAAACACCATATATTTT.

This chain uses TRBV6-1 with TRBJ1-2; D not resolved. Germline assignment: CDR1 MNHNS and CDR2 SASEGT. V was pared by 6 bases and J by 4 bases, with 15 bases between. CDR3 size: 14 residues. The CDR3 sequence: CASRPSSEGYGYTF. CDR3 in DNA: TGTGCCAGCAGACCCTCCTCTGAAGGCTATGGCTACACCTTC.

This clonotype was recorded many times. The rearrangement uses TRBV12-3 or TRBV12-4 and TRBJ1-4; TRBD1 agrees at 7 bases. This CDR3 spans 14 amino acids. The J segment lost 5 bases and the V segment lost 3 bases, leaving 3 bases of the junction unmatched. The CDR3 nucleotides read TGTGCCAGCAGTTTCGGGACAGTCAATGAAAAACTGTTTTTT. It codes for CASSFGTVNEKLFF.

This clonotype was detected ten times or more. The V gene is TRBV10-3, the J gene TRBJ2-5; no clear D. This CDR3 is 13 amino acids long. Trimming removed 4 bases at V and 1 base at J, with 7 bases between. Germline loops: CDR1 ENHRY, CDR2 SYGVKD. The CDR3 sequence: CAISVGTQETQYF. The CDR3 region has the DNA TGTGCCATCAGTGTTGGCACCCAAGAGACCCAGTACTTC.

This clonotype was observed many times. The chain combines TRBV20-1 with TRBJ2-3, with TRBD2 as a possible D gene (6 bases). V lost 5 bases to trimming and J lost 8 bases, with 14 bases between them. The CDR3 loop spans 12 amino acids. Looked up from germline, CDR1 is DFQATT and CDR2 is SNEGSKA (reference sequence). CDR3 region: CSASTSGATQYF. The CDR3 nucleotides are TGCAGTGCTTCGACTAGTGGGGCTACGCAGTATTTT.

The chain couples TRBV5-1 to TRBJ2-1; D unclear. Germline assignment: CDR1 SGHRS and CDR2 YFSETQ. The CDR3 spans 12 residues. V lost 4 bases to trimming and J lost 8 bases, with 10 bases between them. CDR3 nucleotides: TGCGCCAGCAGCGCCCACCTGGATGAGCAGTTCTTC. Protein sequence: CASSAHLDEQFF.

In the case of this clonotype: This may come from a read error, since a much larger clone is one base off. The chain recombines TRBV24-1 with TRBJ2-1; tentative D call: TRBD1 (5 bases). CDR1 is KGHDR, CDR2 SFDVKD, per germline. CDR3 length: 14 residues. CDR3 bases: TGTGCCACCAGCCAGGGAAGTTGGCACAATAAGCAGTTCTTC. Protein product: CATSQGSWHNKQFF.

This clonotype came up many times. V is TRBV19 and J is TRBJ2-3; D is unclear. Germline V lookup: CDR1 LNHDA, CDR2 SQIVND (reference sequence). V was pared by 7 bases and J by 2 bases, with 13 bases between. The CDR3 contains 14 residues. In DNA form, the CDR3 reads TGTGCCAGTAAACCCTTCCTCCACACAGATACGCAGTATTTT. Encoded protein: CASKPFLHTDTQYF.

This clonotype was counted at least ten times. The V and J genes are TRBV28 and TRBJ2-7, with 11 bases identical to TRBD1. This CDR3 region has 15 residues. V was pared by 6 bases and J by 4 bases, with 8 bases of the junction left unmatched. Germline-derived CDR1 and CDR2 are MDHEN and SYDVKM. As DNA, the CDR3 is TGTGCCAGCAGCCCTGGGACAGGGGGGTGGTACGAGCAGTACTTC. This gives the protein CASSPGTGGWYEQYF. The whole variable domain, filled in from reference TRBV28 and TRBJ2-7, reads DVKVTQSSRYLVKRTGEKVFLECVQDMDHENMFWYRQDPGLGLRLIYFSYDVKMKEKGDIPEGYSVSREKKERFSLILESASTNQTSMYLCASSPGTGGWYEQYFGPGTRLTVT.